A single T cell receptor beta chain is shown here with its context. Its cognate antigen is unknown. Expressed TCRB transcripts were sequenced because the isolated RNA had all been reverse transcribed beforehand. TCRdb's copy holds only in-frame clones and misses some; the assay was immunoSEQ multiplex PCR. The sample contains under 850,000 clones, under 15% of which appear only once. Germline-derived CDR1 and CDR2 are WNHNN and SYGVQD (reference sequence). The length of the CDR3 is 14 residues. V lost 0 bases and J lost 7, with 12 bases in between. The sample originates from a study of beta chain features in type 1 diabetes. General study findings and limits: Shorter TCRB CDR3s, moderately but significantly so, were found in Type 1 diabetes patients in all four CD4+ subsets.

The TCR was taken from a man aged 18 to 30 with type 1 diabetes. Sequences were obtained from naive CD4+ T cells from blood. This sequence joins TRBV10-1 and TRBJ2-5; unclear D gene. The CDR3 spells CASSESGVLATQYF. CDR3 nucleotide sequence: TGCGCCAGCAGTGAGTCTGGGGTGTTAGCGACCCAGTACTTC.